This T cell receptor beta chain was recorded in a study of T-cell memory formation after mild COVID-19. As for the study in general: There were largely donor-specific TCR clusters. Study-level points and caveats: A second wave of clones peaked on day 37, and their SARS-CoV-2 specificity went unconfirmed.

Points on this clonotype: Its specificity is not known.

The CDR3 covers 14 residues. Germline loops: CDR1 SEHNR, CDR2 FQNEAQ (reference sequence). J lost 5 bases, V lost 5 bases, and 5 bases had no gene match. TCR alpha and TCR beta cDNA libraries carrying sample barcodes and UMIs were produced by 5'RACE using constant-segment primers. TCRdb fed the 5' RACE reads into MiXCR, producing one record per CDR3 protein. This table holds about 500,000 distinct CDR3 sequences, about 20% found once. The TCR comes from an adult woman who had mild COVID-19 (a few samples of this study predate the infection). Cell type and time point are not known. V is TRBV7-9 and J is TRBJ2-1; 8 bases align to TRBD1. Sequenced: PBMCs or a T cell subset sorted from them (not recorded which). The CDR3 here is CASSQTGAHNEQFF. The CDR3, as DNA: TGTGCCAGCAGCCAGACAGGGGCCCACAATGAGCAGTTCTTC.